The clone carrying this T cell receptor (beta chain) was seen once. Its specificity is unknown. Germline DNA was also extracted, and blood RNA was taken from unsorted whole blood. In advance of surgery, around 4 milliliters of peripheral blood were collected. This sample is part of a study of tumor-infiltrating lymphocytes in primary liver carcinoma. From about 530 ng total RNA, TCR beta cDNA was generated with a primer in the constant region. Three-round nested multiplex PCR performed with slightly modified ARM-PCR produced the TCR beta libraries. The opening two PCR rounds, approximately 10 cycles each, paired TRBV1-TRBV30 forward primers with a C-beta reverse primer. TCRdb reprocessed the multiplex PCR reads with MiXCR, giving one entry per CDR3 protein. The table lists fewer than 400,000 distinct CDR3 sequences, 65% of them singletons. Study results and limitations: Tumors carried a top-250-clone fraction significantly exceeding that of blood (p = 0.039). Tumor-blood pairs (like tumor-adjacent pairs) overlapped less than tumor region pairs did.

This CDR3 is built from 14 residues. The V gene's germline CDR1 is SNHLY and CDR2 FYNNEI. V shed 8 bases and J 8 bases; nucleotides not matched to a gene: 12. The chain recombines TRBV2 with TRBJ2-1; 7 positions agree with TRBD2. The source of this sequence is a man aged 35 to 55 with primary liver carcinoma and hepatitis B virus infection. Input material: peripheral blood. The CDR3 DNA reads as TGTGCCAGCCTAAACAGCGGGGCGGGAGATGAGCAGTTCTTC. Amino acids: CASLNSGAGDEQFF. Using reference TRBV2 and TRBJ2-1 for the parts outside the CDR3, the full variable domain is EPEVTQTPSHQVTQMGQEVILRCVPISNHLYFYWYRQILGQKVEFLVSFYNNEISEKSEIFDDQFSVERPDGSNFTLKIRSTKLEDSAMYFCASLNSGAGDEQFFGPGTRLTVL.